The 14 T cell receptor beta chains presented below share a single source sample, sequenced in a study of blood T cell repertoires in COVID-19. Produced via immunoSEQ multiplex PCR; TCRdb's table is partial and in-frame only. Of about 230,000 clones listed, around 85% were seen once; the top ten hold roughly 7.9%. The sample comprised peripheral blood. These receptors came from a woman older than 75 with acute or convalescent COVID-19.

The table lists this clone with a few counts. The chain combines TRBV24-1 with TRBJ2-3; D remains unclear. The CDR3 sequence is 11 residues long. Germline V gene data show CDR1 as KGHDR and CDR2 as SFDVKD. The V gene lost 8 bases and the J gene lost 6 bases, with 8 bases spanning the gap. The CDR3 DNA reads as TGTGCCACCATCCCGCGGGATACGCAGTATTTT. Translated: CATIPRDTQYF.

V and J are TRBV7-8 and TRBJ2-2; 7 positions match TRBD2. CDR1 and CDR2 from the germline V gene are SGHVS and FQNEAQ. V shed 8 bases, J shed 0 bases, and the junction held 3 bases outside the gene matches. This CDR3 region has 14 residues. CDR3 in DNA: TGTGCCAGCGTCAGCGGGACGAACACCGGGGAGCTGTTTTTT. It encodes CASVSGTNTGELFF.

This clone appeared once. The J gene is TRBJ2-3, the V gene TRBV27, with 10 bases lining up with TRBD1. Germline trimming cut 5 bases from V and 4 bases from J; bases unmatched to any gene: 9. The CDR3 covers 16 residues. Germline loops: CDR1 MNHEY, CDR2 SMNVEV (reference sequence). CDR3 amino acids: CASSPSPGQGPDTQYF. The CDR3 nucleotides are TGTGCCAGCAGTCCTTCCCCGGGACAGGGGCCAGATACGCAGTATTTT.

This chain connects TRBV11-1 to TRBJ1-1; D is possibly TRBD1 (5 bases). The V and J ends lost 0 bases and 5 bases respectively, with 7 bases between them. CDR1 and CDR2 from the germline V gene are SGHAT and FQDESV (reference sequence). This CDR3 has 13 amino acids. This chain's CDR3 is CASSLAGVTEAFF. The CDR3 coding sequence is TGTGCCAGCAGCTTAGCAGGGGTTACTGAAGCTTTCTTT.

The rearrangement joins TRBV7-2 to TRBJ2-5; D possibly corresponds to TRBD1 (6 bases). Germline CDR1 SGHTA, CDR2 FQGNSA. This CDR3 is built from 15 residues. Trimming removed 1 base at V and 5 bases at J, with 14 bases between. The CDR3 loop reads CASSLVRGTVETQYF. For the CDR3, the DNA is TGTGCCAGCAGCTTAGTTAGGGGGACCGTCGAGACCCAGTACTTC.

This clone appeared once. The junction departs from the called germline gene at one end, perhaps through a read error. This chain uses TRBV6-1 with TRBJ1-5, with D perhaps matching TRBD1 (6 bases). Germline loops: CDR1 MNHNS, CDR2 SASEGT. The CDR3 loop spans 14 amino acids. The CDR3 nucleotides read TGTGCCAGCAGTGACATACAGGGCAACCAGCCCCAGCATTTT. Amino acids: CASSDIQGNQPQHF.

The chain recombines TRBV6-1 with TRBJ2-3; TRBD2 matches at 7 bases. Germline values: CDR1 MNHNS, CDR2 SASEGT. The CDR3 is 17 amino acids. V shed 4 bases and J 1 base; nucleotides not matched to a gene: 11. For the CDR3, the DNA is TGTGCCAGCAGTGGAAATTTTTGGACTAGTGGCACAGATACGCAGTATTTT. It translates to CASSGNFWTSGTDTQYF.

In DNA form, the CDR3 reads TGTGCCAGCAGTTTATCGGGCTCCCAGGGACTAGCGGGGGGCACCGGGGAGCTGTTTTTT. Translation gives CASSLSGSQGLAGGTGELFF. This rearrangement joins TRBV27 to TRBJ2-2; 15 positions match TRBD2. V shed 0 bases, J shed 4 bases, and the junction held 9 bases outside the gene matches. The CDR3 contains 20 residues. Germline CDR1 is MNHEY and CDR2 is SMNVEV (reference sequence).

V is TRBV4-1 and J is TRBJ2-6; 9 bases line up with TRBD1. The CDR3 loop spans 16 amino acids. Germline loops: CDR1 MGHRA, CDR2 YSYEKL. J was trimmed by 3 bases and V by 4 bases; bases with no gene match: 4. In nucleotides, the CDR3 is TGCGCCAGCAGCCGGAGGACAGGGGTTGGGGCCAACGTCCTGACTTTC. Encoded protein: CASSRRTGVGANVLTF.

The DNA of the CDR3 is TGTGCCAGCAGCTCCACAGGGAATAACTATGGCTACACCTTC. This sequence encodes CASSSTGNNYGYTF. The chain combines TRBV28 with TRBJ1-2; tentative D call: TRBD1 (6 bases). The germline V gene encodes CDR1 MDHEN and CDR2 SYDVKM. The CDR3 is 14 residues long. Trimming removed 6 bases at V and 1 base at J, with 12 bases between.

The rearrangement links TRBV19 to TRBJ1-2; 9 bases match TRBD1. Germline assignment: CDR1 LNHDA and CDR2 SQIVND (reference sequence). The CDR3 extends over 14 amino acids. The V and J ends lost 4 bases and 8 bases, in that order; junction bases with no gene match: 8. In DNA form, the CDR3 reads TGTGCCAGTAGTACACGGGACAGGGAGAGGGGCTACACCTTC. Protein: CASSTRDRERGYTF.

The chain employs TRBV28 and TRBJ1-1, with 8 bases lining up with TRBD1. The germline V gene has CDR1 MDHEN and CDR2 SYDVKM. The J segment lost 1 base and the V segment lost 6 bases, leaving 7 bases of the junction unmatched. The CDR3 covers 15 residues. The CDR3 reads CASRWTGKGNTEAFF. In nucleotides, the CDR3 is TGTGCCAGCAGGTGGACAGGGAAGGGGAACACTGAAGCTTTCTTT.

This clone has just a few counts. The rearrangement links TRBV6-4 to TRBJ1-1; D remains ambiguous. From germline, CDR1 is MRHNA and CDR2 SNTAGT. This CDR3 has 13 residues. Trimming left V 8 bases short and J 3 bases short, with 13 bases between. This CDR3 is CASSRTIDTEAFF. The CDR3 coding sequence is TGTGCCAGCTCCCGGACTATAGACACTGAAGCTTTCTTT.

V gene TRBV12-5 combines with J gene TRBJ2-5; 8 nucleotides agree with TRBD1. Losses at the gene ends were 1 base for V and 1 base for J; bases not matched to a gene: 2. Germline CDR1 and CDR2: LGHNT and FRNRAP. The CDR3 totals 15 residues. Here the CDR3 reads CASGLGTGPQETQYF. The CDR3, as DNA: TGTGCTAGTGGTTTGGGGACAGGGCCCCAAGAGACCCAGTACTTC.